This is a list of T cell receptor beta chains from one sample in a study of technical replicates of blood from a handful of donors. Some clones are missing from TCRdb's copy, which holds only in-frame ones; the method was immunoSEQ multiplex PCR. Counted here are tens of thousands of clones, 91% occurring once; the ten biggest clones make up 0.37%. The sequencing input was T cells isolated from PBMCs. The origin of the receptors is a human donor in good health. Some clones in this sample may be carry-over from other donors' samples. Both conserved end residues are part of each CDR3. D genes are given only for firm matches. Some rows have no size entry. The others give once, few or many, or a class for an expanded clone.

V	size	length	D	J	DNA	CDR3
TRBV28	NA	14	NA	TRBJ1-3	TGTGCCAGCAGTTTGACCGAGGGTCGTTTCTCCATATATTTT	CASSLTEGRFSIYF
TRBV2	NA	20	NA	TRBJ1-5	TGTGCCAGCAGTGGGCCATTTGGGGAAGTGGGAGCTGGGGGCAATCAGCCCCAGCATTTT	CASSGPFGEVGAGGNQPQHF
TRBV5-1	NA	13	NA	TRBJ1-2	TGCGCCAGCAGCCTAGACAGCCCCTATGGCTACACCTTC	CASSLDSPYGYTF
TRBV27	NA	13	TRBD2	TRBJ2-7	TGTGCCAGCAGGCTTAGCGGGATATACGAGCAGTACTTC	CASRLSGIYEQYF
TRBV27	NA	13	NA	TRBJ1-1	TGTGCCAGCAGTTTATTCAGTCACACTGAAGCTTTCTTT	CASSLFSHTEAFF
TRBV4-1	NA	18	NA	TRBJ1-5	TGCGCCAGCAGCCAACTCCCCAGGGGAAAAAGGGGCAGTCAGCCCCAGCATTTT	CASSQLPRGKRGSQPQHF
TRBV4-1	NA	16	TRBD2	TRBJ2-5	TGCGCCAGCAGCCTACCAGGACTAGCGGGGAAAGAGACCCAGTACTTC	CASSLPGLAGKETQYF
TRBV13	NA	12	NA	TRBJ2-7	TGTGCCAGCAGCTCCAAGGAGGTCGAGCAGTACTTC	CASSSKEVEQYF
TRBV2	once	20	TRBD2	TRBJ2-2	TGTGCCAGCAGTGATCCGGGTAGCGGGGGGCCCTCCCCGAACACCGGGGAGCTGTTTTTT	CASSDPGSGGPSPNTGELFF
TRBV5-1	NA	17	NA	TRBJ2-1	TGCGCCAGCAGCTTGGTAGGGGATTACTACTCCTACAATGAGCAGTTCTTC	CASSLVGDYYSYNEQFF